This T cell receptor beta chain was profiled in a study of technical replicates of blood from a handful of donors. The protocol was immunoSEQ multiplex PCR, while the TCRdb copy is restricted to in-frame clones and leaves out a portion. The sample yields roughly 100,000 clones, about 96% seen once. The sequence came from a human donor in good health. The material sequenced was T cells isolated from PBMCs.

The DNA for the CDR3 is TGTGCCATCAGTGAGACCGGTTCCAATGAGCAGTTCTTC. This codes for CAISETGSNEQFF. This chain uses TRBV10-3 with TRBJ2-1; the D is unclear. V lost 2 bases to trimming and J lost 6 bases, with 8 bases between them. The CDR3 has 13 residues. Germline V gives CDR1 ENHRY, CDR2 SYGVKD.